This T cell receptor beta chain originates from a study of shared clonotypes between healthy human individuals. Trimming removed 6 bases at V and 6 bases at J, with 9 bases between. Germline V gene data show CDR1 as SGHTA and CDR2 as FQGNSA. The CDR3 has 11 amino acids. Several immunoSEQ plates held equal portions of the genomic DNA taken from each subset. Data came from immunoSEQ multiplex PCR; TCRdb stores just in-frame clones and leaves some out. The sample has more than 1.2 million clones, about 98.5% seen once; the top ten hold 0.36%. The chain carries TRBV7-2 and TRBJ2-7; D is unresolved. The sequencing input was naive CD4+ T cells sorted from blood. Specified subset: CD45RA+ positively selected. The receptor's source is a man younger than 40 in good health. The CDR3 loop is CASRYGFEQYF. The CDR3 coding sequence is TGTGCCAGCAGATATGGGTTCGAGCAGTACTTC.